The 27 T cell receptor beta chains below all came from one sample that was sequenced in a study of T-cell memory formation after mild COVID-19. TCRdb reprocessed the 5' RACE reads via MiXCR and lists one record per CDR3 protein. The repertoire has 270,000 or so distinct CDR3 sequences, approximately 19% of them found once; the top ten carry under 25%. Sequenced: PBMCs or a T cell subset sorted from them (not recorded which). These receptors came from a young man who had mild COVID-19 (a few samples of this study predate the infection). Cell type and time point are not known.

This clonotype has a handful of counts. V usage is TRBV11-1 and J usage is TRBJ2-2; unclear D gene. The CDR3 totals 16 residues. Germline values: CDR1 SGHAT, CDR2 FQDESV (reference sequence). Between the trimmed V and J ends, which lost 5 bases and 5 bases, there was a span of 18 bases. This CDR3 reads CASSQRTALQTGELFF. The CDR3 DNA sequence: TGTGCCAGCAGCCAAAGAACAGCTCTCCAGACCGGGGAGCTGTTTTTT.

This clonotype occurred a few times. The V and J genes are TRBV5-1 and TRBJ2-1; 12 positions agree with TRBD2. V gave up 3 bases and J gave up 0 bases; unmatched junction bases: 13. The CDR3 runs 20 residues. Germline CDR1 and CDR2: SGHRS and YFSETQ. In DNA form, the CDR3 reads TGCGCCAGCAGCTCCCCTGAGGGACTAGCGGGTACTAGCTCCTACAATGAGCAGTTCTTC. This translates into CASSSPEGLAGTSSYNEQFF.

Only a few counts were recorded for this clonotype. The chain has TRBV4-3 and TRBJ2-2; TRBD2 matches 10 bases. V dropped 5 bases and J dropped 7; count of bases not matched to a gene: 7. The CDR3 loop spans 15 amino acids. Germline V gives CDR1 LGHNA, CDR2 YSLEER. CDR3 nucleotides: TGCGCCAGCAGCAGGACTAGCGGAGCAAGCGGGGAGCTGTTTTTT. This gives the protein CASSRTSGASGELFF.

This clonotype has a handful of counts. The CDR3 bases are TGCGCCAGCAGCTTGGAGGGTAGCGGGGGGGCAGAGCCAAATGAGCAGTTCTTC. It yields the protein CASSLEGSGGAEPNEQFF. This chain links TRBV5-1 with TRBJ2-1; 11 bases agree with TRBD2. CDR1 and CDR2 from the germline V gene are SGHRS and YFSETQ. The trim removed 0 bases at V and 7 bases at J, leaving 12 bases unmatched. The length of the CDR3 is 18 residues. Full variable domain (rest looked up from reference TRBV5-1 and TRBJ2-1): KAGVTQTPRYLIKTRGQQVTLSCSPISGHRSVSWYQQTPGQGLQFLFEYFSETQRNKGNFPGRFSGRQFSNSRSEMNVSTLELGDSALYLCASSLEGSGGAEPNEQFFGPGTRLTVL.

This clonotype occurred a few times. J is TRBJ2-5 and V is TRBV7-2, with 10 nucleotides matching TRBD1. CDR1 and CDR2 from the germline V gene are SGHTA and FQGNSA. The length of the CDR3 is 15 residues. After removal of 1 base from V and 12 bases from J, the junction contained 11 bases not matched to a gene. The CDR3 sequence: CASSLVQGTGAVEYF. The CDR3 DNA is TGTGCCAGCAGCTTAGTCCAGGGGACAGGGGCGGTTGAGTACTTC.

This clonotype has just a few counts. The chain joins TRBV30 to TRBJ2-3, with D perhaps TRBD2 (6 bases). The CDR3 runs to 14 residues. Germline V gene sequence: CDR1 GTSNPN, CDR2 SVGIG (reference sequence). V lost 1 base and J lost 1, with 9 bases in between. The CDR3 sequence is CAWSAGVGTDTQYF. CDR3 nucleotide sequence: TGTGCCTGGAGTGCGGGGGTAGGCACAGATACGCAGTATTTT.

This clonotype was found a few times. The rearrangement links TRBV11-3 to TRBJ2-2, with TRBD1 identical over 7 bases. Germline loops: CDR1 SGHNT, CDR2 YENEEA. The CDR3 has 14 amino acids. V lost 7 bases and J lost 5; bases outside the gene matches: 7. The CDR3 is CASTTGAETGELFF. DNA for the CDR3: TGTGCCAGCACTACAGGGGCGGAAACCGGGGAGCTGTTTTTT.

CDR3 sequence reads: CASSYRGGMKDTEAFF. The CDR3 nucleotides are TGCGCCAGCAGCTACAGGGGCGGGATGAAGGACACTGAAGCTTTCTTT. The chain carries TRBV5-1 and TRBJ1-1; the match to TRBD1 covers 7 bases. CDR1 is SGHRS and CDR2 is YFSETQ in the germline V gene. After removal of 3 bases from V and 3 bases from J, the junction contained 11 bases not matched to a gene. The CDR3 runs 16 residues.

This rearrangement joins TRBV20-1 to TRBJ1-5; the D is unclear. The germline CDR1 and CDR2 sequences are DFQATT and SNEGSKA (reference sequence). V lost 3 bases and J lost 1, with 13 bases in between. The length of the CDR3 is 15 residues. CDR3 amino acids: CSARISGMSNQPQHF. CDR3 DNA: TGCAGTGCTAGGATAAGCGGGATGAGCAATCAGCCCCAGCATTTT.

This clonotype has more than one count but fewer than ten. The chain uses TRBV7-9 and TRBJ2-1; 7 nucleotides line up with TRBD1. Germline lookup yields CDR1 SEHNR and CDR2 FQNEAQ (reference sequence). The CDR3 totals 13 residues. V shed 5 bases and J 9 bases; nucleotides not matched to a gene: 7. The CDR3 here is CASSARQGPEQFF. In nucleotides, the CDR3 is TGTGCCAGCAGCGCAAGACAGGGTCCTGAGCAGTTCTTC.

This clonotype was seen a few times. V is TRBV28 and J is TRBJ2-7, with TRBD2 identical over 7 bases. This CDR3 contains 14 residues. CDR1 and CDR2 from the germline V gene are MDHEN and SYDVKM. The V and J ends lost 8 bases and 3 bases, in that order; junction bases with no gene match: 10. Written as DNA, the CDR3 is TGTGCCAGCCTCTCTATCGGGACTAACTACGAGCAGTACGTC. As protein: CASLSIGTNYEQYV.

The J gene is TRBJ1-6, the V gene TRBV10-3, with 7 bases aligning to TRBD1. The V gene end was trimmed by 2 bases and the J gene end by 9 bases; junction bases not matched to a gene: 4. The CDR3 extends over 14 amino acids. Looked up from germline, CDR1 is ENHRY and CDR2 is SYGVKD. The CDR3 nucleotides read TGTGCCATCAGTGAGCGGGGACAGTCTTCACCCCTCCACTTT. It codes for CAISERGQSSPLHF.

V and J are TRBV12-3 or TRBV12-4 and TRBJ2-2; maybe TRBD2 (6 bases). The CDR3 extends over 15 amino acids. Deletions cut 5 bases from V and 5 bases from J, with 15 bases between. The CDR3, as DNA: TGTGCCAGCAGTCCCGGCGGGACTGCTACCGGGGAGCTGTTTTTT. Encoded protein: CASSPGGTATGELFF.

In DNA form, the CDR3 reads TGTGCCAGCAGCCCCCCCGGGACTAGCGGGGGGGACCCCTACGAGCAGTACTTC. Its protein is CASSPPGTSGGDPYEQYF. The chain has TRBV7-2 and TRBJ2-7, with TRBD2 matching 16 bases. The junction had 9 bases not matched to a gene; V was cut back by 5 bases and J by 2 bases. The V gene's germline CDR1 is SGHTA and CDR2 FQGNSA. CDR3 size: 18 residues.

This clonotype was seen a few times. This chain links TRBV6-1 with TRBJ2-2; D may be TRBD1 (6 bases). Between the trimmed V and J ends, which lost 2 bases and 1 base, there was a span of 14 bases. Germline V gene data show CDR1 as MNHNS and CDR2 as SASEGT. The CDR3 spans 17 residues. CDR3 loop: CASSEPDSLMNTGELFF. The CDR3 region has the DNA TGTGCCAGCAGTGAACCGGACAGTTTGATGAACACCGGGGAGCTGTTTTTT.

This clonotype occurred a few times. The chain has TRBV29-1 and TRBJ2-7; D may match TRBD1 or TRBD2 (5 bases each). V was shortened by 6 bases and J by 4 bases, with 10 bases between the two germline ends. The CDR3 is made up of 11 amino acids. Germline-derived CDR1 and CDR2 are SQVTM and ANQGSEA. CDR3 in amino acids: CSVSWGYEQYF. The CDR3 DNA is TGCAGCGTCTCCTGGGGGTACGAGCAGTACTTC.

This chain uses TRBV7-3 with TRBJ1-1, with TRBD1 matching over 9 bases. The V gene end was trimmed by 3 bases and the J gene end by 2 bases; junction bases not matched to a gene: 4. The length of the CDR3 is 15 residues. CDR1 is SGHTA, CDR2 FQGTGA, per germline. CDR3 loop: CASSLMGQGNTEAFF. The CDR3 DNA reads as TGTGCCAGCAGCTTGATGGGACAGGGTAACACTGAAGCTTTCTTT.

This clonotype was found a few times. V usage is TRBV10-3 and J usage is TRBJ1-2; D gene uncertain. Germline CDR1 ENHRY, CDR2 SYGVKD. The CDR3 contains 12 residues. V lost 6 bases to trimming and J lost 0 bases, with 5 bases between them. The CDR3 DNA follows: TGTGCCATCAGGGACTCTAACTATGGCTACACCTTC. Its translation is CAIRDSNYGYTF.

This clonotype turned up a few times. This chain joins TRBV6-5 and TRBJ2-7; D possibly corresponds to TRBD1 (6 bases). The CDR3 covers 16 residues. The V end lost 4 bases, the J end lost 0 bases, and 16 bases lay between the germline ends. Germline V CDR1 and CDR2: MNHEY, SVGAGI. CDR3 sequence: CASSSAGTQSSYEQYF. CDR3 sequence (DNA): TGTGCCAGCAGTTCCGCCGGGACACAGAGCTCCTACGAGCAGTACTTC.

V and J are TRBV2 and TRBJ2-3, with D possibly called TRBD1 or TRBD2 (5 bases each). V was pared by 6 bases and J by 8 bases, with 15 bases between. The CDR3 sequence is 13 residues long. Germline V gives CDR1 SNHLY, CDR2 FYNNEI. The CDR3 bases are TGTGCCAGCAGGGTTGACAGCGGAGGTACGCAGTATTTT. As protein: CASRVDSGGTQYF.

The genes are TRBV6-6 and TRBJ1-2; D gene unclear. In germline, CDR1 is MNHNY, CDR2 SVGAGI (reference sequence). V lost 5 bases to trimming and J lost 3 bases, with 10 bases between them. The CDR3 is 13 residues long. CDR3 protein: CASSEGLDYGYTF. CDR3 nucleotide sequence: TGTGCCAGCAGTGAGGGTTTAGACTATGGCTACACCTTC.

At least ten counts were recorded for this clonotype. The rearrangement links TRBV5-1 to TRBJ2-1; 10 nucleotides match TRBD2. The germline gives CDR1 SGHRS, CDR2 YFSETQ. The CDR3 covers 14 residues. J lost 10 bases, V lost 2 bases, and 6 bases had no gene match. CDR3 residues: CASSFLAGDIEQFF. The CDR3 region has the DNA TGCGCCAGCAGCTTCCTAGCGGGAGATATAGAGCAGTTCTTC.

This chain joins TRBV5-6 and TRBJ2-2; 14 bases agree with TRBD2. The CDR3 length is 18 residues. V lost 4 bases to trimming and J lost 0 bases; unmatched junction nucleotides: 5. From germline, CDR1 is SGHDT and CDR2 YYEEEE. CDR3 bases: TGTGCCAGCAGCAAGGGACTAGCGGGGGCGGCGAACACCGGGGAGCTGTTTTTT. This codes for CASSKGLAGAANTGELFF.

This chain joins TRBV6-2 or TRBV6-3 and TRBJ2-3; D might be TRBD2 (6 bases). Between the trimmed V and J ends, which lost 5 bases and 6 bases, there was a span of 18 bases. This CDR3 has 15 residues. Germline CDR1 MNHEY, CDR2 SVGEGT. DNA of the CDR3: TGTGCCAGCAGTGGAGGGGCCCCCTGGTCGGATACGCAGTATTTT. Its translation is CASSGGAPWSDTQYF.

The rearrangement joins TRBV7-6 to TRBJ2-2, with 10 bases matching TRBD1. The V gene end was trimmed by 9 bases and the J gene end by 4 bases; junction bases not matched to a gene: 8. The CDR3 is made up of 15 amino acids. The germline V gene has CDR1 SGHVS and CDR2 FNYEAQ. CDR3 sequence reads: CASVPGQGFTGELFF. In DNA form, the CDR3 reads TGTGCCAGTGTTCCGGGACAGGGGTTCACCGGGGAGCTGTTTTTT. The full variable domain, in which reference TRBV7-6 and TRBJ2-2 provide the parts outside the CDR3, is GAGVSQSPRYKVTKRGQDVALRCDPISGHVSLYWYRQALGQGPEFLTYFNYEAQQDKSGLPNDRFSAERPEGSISTLTIQRTEQRDSAMYRCASVPGQGFTGELFFGEGSRLTVL.

The sample holds a few counts of this clonotype. The chain recombines TRBV15 with TRBJ2-3; D not certain. Between the trimmed V and J ends, which lost 0 bases and 0 bases, there was a span of 4 bases. This CDR3 has 14 amino acids. CDR1 is LNHNV and CDR2 is YYDKDF in the germline V gene (reference sequence). In DNA form, the CDR3 reads TGTGCCACCAGCAGAGATATCAGCACAGATACGCAGTATTTT. The encoded protein is CATSRDISTDTQYF.

There are a few counts of this clonotype. The chain has TRBV6-5 and TRBJ2-3, with TRBD1 matching over 9 bases. The germline V gene has CDR1 MNHEY and CDR2 SVGAGI. V lost 5 bases, J lost 8 bases, and 5 bases stayed unmatched. CDR3 length: 13 residues. The CDR3 DNA follows: TGTGCCAGCAGTAAGACAGGGGGAACTACGCAGTATTTT. This gives the protein CASSKTGGTTQYF.